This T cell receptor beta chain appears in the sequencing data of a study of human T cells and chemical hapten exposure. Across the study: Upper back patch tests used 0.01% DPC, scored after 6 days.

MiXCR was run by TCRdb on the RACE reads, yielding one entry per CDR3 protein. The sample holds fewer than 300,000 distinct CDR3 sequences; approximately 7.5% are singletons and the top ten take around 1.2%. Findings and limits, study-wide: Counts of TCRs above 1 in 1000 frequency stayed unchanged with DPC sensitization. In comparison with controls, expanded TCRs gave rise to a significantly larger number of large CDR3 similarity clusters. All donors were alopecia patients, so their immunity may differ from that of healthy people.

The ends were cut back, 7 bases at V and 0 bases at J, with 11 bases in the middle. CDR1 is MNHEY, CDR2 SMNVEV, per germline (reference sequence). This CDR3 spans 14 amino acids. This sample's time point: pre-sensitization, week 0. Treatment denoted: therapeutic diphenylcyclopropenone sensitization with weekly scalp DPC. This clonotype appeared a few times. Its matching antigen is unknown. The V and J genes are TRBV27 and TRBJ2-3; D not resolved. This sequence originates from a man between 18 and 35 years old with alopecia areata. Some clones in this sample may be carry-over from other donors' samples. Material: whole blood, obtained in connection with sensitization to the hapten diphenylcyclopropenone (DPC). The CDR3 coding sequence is TGTGCCAGCAAAGGTTACTCAAGCACAGATACGCAGTATTTT. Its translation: CASKGYSSTDTQYF.